This T cell receptor (beta chain) originates from a study of cytomegalovirus exposure and HLA in healthy donors. This PCR relied on a set of 60 Vbeta primers and 13 Jbeta primers. Only in-frame clones appear in the TCRdb table, and some are missing; sequencing was by immunoSEQ multiplex PCR. The sample holds around 210,000 clones; 70% to 90% are singletons and the top ten take about 0.22%. This clone was seen a few times. Trimming shortened V by 2 bases and J by 4 bases, and 11 bases separated the two germline ends. The CDR3 is 14 amino acids. Per germline, CDR1 MNHNY and CDR2 SVGAGI (reference sequence).

Sample: PBMCs. The source is a girl aged 2 to 9 in good health and CMV-seronegative. V gene TRBV6-6 combines with J gene TRBJ1-2; D is unclear. The CDR3 nucleotides are TGTGCCAGCAGTTACATCGACAAGACCTATGGCTACACCTTC. It specifies CASSYIDKTYGYTF.